This T cell receptor beta chain was identified in a study of control samples from healthy donors and cancer patients. The CDR3 covers 14 residues. V shed 5 bases, J shed 1 base, and the junction held 4 bases outside the gene matches. Germline-derived CDR1 and CDR2 are SQVTM and ANQGSEA. Assay used: immunoSEQ multiplex PCR; TCRdb lists only in-frame clones, some missing. The sample lists 45,000 or so clones, 80% to 95% occurring once. The sequence was collected from a woman between 40 and 55 years old with head and neck cancer. Sequencing was done on a sample of PBMCs. V gene TRBV29-1 combines with J gene TRBJ2-1, with 8 bases matching TRBD1. CDR3 nucleotides: TGCAGCGTTTTGGGACAGGCGTCCTACAATGAGCAGTTCTTC. Protein: CSVLGQASYNEQFF.